The next 5 T cell receptor beta chains were all read from a single sample in a study of shared clonotypes between healthy human individuals. The data were produced by immunoSEQ multiplex PCR, yet TCRdb's version contains in-frame clones alone and is incomplete. Among around 530,000 clones listed, around 81% were seen once. Input material: PBMCs. The receptor set was obtained from a woman aged 40 to 50 in good health. Some clones in this sample may be carry-over from other donors' samples.

This clone was seen at least ten times. The chain links TRBV19 to TRBJ2-3; 7 positions agree with TRBD1. The length of the CDR3 is 16 residues. Germline CDR1 is LNHDA and CDR2 is SQIVND (reference sequence). The V segment lost 3 bases and the J segment 2 bases; nucleotides outside the gene matches: 8. CDR3 sequence (DNA): TGTGCCAGTAGTATGCCCCGGGACAGACTCACAGATACGCAGTATTTT. Protein sequence: CASSMPRDRLTDTQYF. Drawing the rest from reference TRBV19 and TRBJ2-3, the complete variable domain is DGGITQSPKYLFRKEGQNVTLSCEQNLNHDAMYWYRQDPGQGLRLIYYSQIVNDFQKGDIAEGYSVSREKKESFPLTVTSAQKNPTAFYLCASSMPRDRLTDTQYFGPGTRLTVL.

The rearrangement uses TRBV9 and TRBJ2-2; D call uncertain. The germline V gene has CDR1 SGDLS and CDR2 YYNGEE. V was clipped by 0 bases and J by 3 bases, with 6 bases between them. This CDR3 has 14 residues. This CDR3 is CASSVVRDTGELFF. The CDR3 bases are TGTGCCAGCAGCGTAGTAAGAGACACCGGGGAGCTGTTTTTT. The entire variable domain, with the rest obtained from reference TRBV9 and TRBJ2-2, is as follows: DSGVTQTPKHLITATGQRVTLRCSPRSGDLSVYWYQQSLDQGLQFLIQYYNGEERAKGNILERFSAQQFPDLHSELNLSSLELGDSALYFCASSVVRDTGELFFGEGSRLTVL.

This rearrangement joins TRBV4-1 to TRBJ2-2; tentative D call: TRBD2 (5 bases). V lost 4 bases and J lost 6, with 15 bases in between. Germline V gives CDR1 MGHRA, CDR2 YSYEKL. There are 15 residues in the CDR3. The CDR3 nucleotides read TGCGCCAGCAGCCGTGGGGTGGGAGAGGCCGGGGAGCTGTTTTTT. Translation gives CASSRGVGEAGELFF.

This chain uses TRBV18 with TRBJ1-2, with TRBD1 matching 7 bases. The CDR3 is 15 amino acids. V lost 2 bases and J lost 6; bases outside the gene matches: 9. The germline CDR1 and CDR2 sequences are KGHSH and LQKENI. The CDR3 coding sequence is TGTGCCAGCTCACCAAGACAGGGTTACACGGATGGCTACACCTTC. This encodes CASSPRQGYTDGYTF.

V and J are TRBV7-8 and TRBJ2-5, with 7 bases aligning to TRBD1. This CDR3 is built from 16 residues. The germline CDR1 and CDR2 sequences are SGHVS and FQNEAQ. The trim removed 1 base at V and 1 base at J, leaving 6 bases unmatched. The CDR3 DNA is TGTGCCAGCAGCTTAGGGTACAGGGGCCCCCAAGAGACCCAGTACTTC. Translating it yields CASSLGYRGPQETQYF.